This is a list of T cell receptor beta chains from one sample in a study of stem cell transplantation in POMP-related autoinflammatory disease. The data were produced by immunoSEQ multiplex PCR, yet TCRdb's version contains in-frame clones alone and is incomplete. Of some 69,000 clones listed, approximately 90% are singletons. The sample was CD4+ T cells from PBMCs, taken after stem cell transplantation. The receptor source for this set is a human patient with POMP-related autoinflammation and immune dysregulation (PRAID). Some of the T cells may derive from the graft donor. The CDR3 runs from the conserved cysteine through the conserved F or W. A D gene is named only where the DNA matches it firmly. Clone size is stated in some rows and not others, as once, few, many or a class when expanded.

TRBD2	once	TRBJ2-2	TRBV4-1	TGCGCCAGCAGCCAAGTCCCGGGGGGGCTGAACACCGGGGAGCTGTTTTTT	CASSQVPGGLNTGELFF
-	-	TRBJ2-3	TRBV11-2	TGTGCCAGCAGCTTAATCTCGGCGGGGGATACGCAGTATTTT	CASSLISAGDTQYF
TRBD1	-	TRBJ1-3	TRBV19	TGTGCCAGTAGTAAGCGGACAGGGGGCATCTTGAACACCATATATTTT	CASSKRTGGILNTIYF
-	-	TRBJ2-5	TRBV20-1	TGCAGTGCTAGTTTGGGGACGGTGGCCCAGTACTTC	CSASLGTVAQYF
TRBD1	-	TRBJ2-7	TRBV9	TGTGCCAGCAGCCTACCAACAAGGACAGGGTTGATTTCGTACGAGCAGTACTTC	CASSLPTRTGLISYEQYF
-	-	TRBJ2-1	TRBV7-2	TGTGCCAGCAGCTTCTTTCCCGAGACTTACAATGAGCAGTTCTTC	CASSFFPETYNEQFF
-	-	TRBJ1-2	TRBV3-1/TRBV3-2	TGTGCCAGCAGCCAAGAAGGTCCCCCTTGGAGCTACACCTTC	CASSQEGPPWSYTF
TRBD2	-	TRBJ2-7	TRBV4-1	TGCGCCAGCAGCCAAGATCATCCCCCGGGACTAGCGGAGTCCACCCCCTCCTACGAGCAGTACTTC	CASSQDHPPGLAESTPSYEQYF
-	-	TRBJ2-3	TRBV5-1	TGCGCCAGCAGCTTGGTGGCAGATTTGGATACGCAGTATTTT	CASSLVADLDTQYF
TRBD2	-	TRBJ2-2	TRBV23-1	TGCGCCAGCACCGCAGGGATAGCGGGAGGATGGACCGGGGAGCTGTTTTTT	CASTAGIAGGWTGELFF
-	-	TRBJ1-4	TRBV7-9	TGTGCCAGCAGCTTAGGGACGCCTAATGAAAAACTGTTTTTT	CASSLGTPNEKLFF
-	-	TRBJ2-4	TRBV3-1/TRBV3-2	TGTGCCAGCAGCAGAGGGGTTAGCATTCAGTACTTC	CASSRGVSIQYF
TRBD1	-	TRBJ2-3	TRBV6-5	TGTGCCAGCAGTACCAGGGGGCAGAGCACAGATACGCAGTATTTT	CASSTRGQSTDTQYF
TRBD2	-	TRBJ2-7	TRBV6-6	TGTGCCAGCAGTCGATTTTCCTTGAAGGGGACTACCTACGAGCAGTACTTC	CASSRFSLKGTTYEQYF
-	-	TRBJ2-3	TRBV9	TGTGCCAGCAGCGCCGCCTGGGACGGGGCTAGCACAGATACGCAGTATTTT	CASSAAWDGASTDTQYF
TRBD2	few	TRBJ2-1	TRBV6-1	TGTGCCAGCAGTGGGAATCTAGCGGGAGAGGGGGATGAGCAGTTCTTC	CASSGNLAGEGDEQFF
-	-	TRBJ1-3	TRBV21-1	TGTGCCAGCAGCAAAGGGGGGCTGGAGACTGGAAACACCATATATTTT	CASSKGGLETGNTIYF
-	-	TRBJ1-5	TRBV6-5	TGTGCCAGCACCCGAAATTCTGTTTTTCAGCCCCAGCATTTT	CASTRNSVFQPQHF
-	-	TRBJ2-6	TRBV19	TGTGCCAGTAGGTCGACAGGAGGCTCTGGGGCCAACGTCCTGACTTTC	CASRSTGGSGANVLTF
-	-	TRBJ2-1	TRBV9	TGTGCCAGCAGCCCCCGGTCAGGAGGCGGAACCTACAATGAGCAGTTCTTC	CASSPRSGGGTYNEQFF
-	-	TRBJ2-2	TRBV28	TGTGCCAGCCTAACCAAGCGGGCAGCCGGGGAGCTGTTTTTT	CASLTKRAAGELFF
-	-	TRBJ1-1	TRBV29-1	TGCAGCGTTGAAAGTAGGCAGGGATGGAACACTGAAGCTTTCTTT	CSVESRQGWNTEAFF
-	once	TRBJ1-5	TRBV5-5	TGTGCCAGCAGCTTGGGAGGGGTGAGTCAGCCCCAGCATTTT	CASSLGGVSQPQHF
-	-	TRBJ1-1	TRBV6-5	TGTGCCAGCAGCCAACAGAGGATGAACACTGAAGCTTTCTTT	CASSQQRMNTEAFF
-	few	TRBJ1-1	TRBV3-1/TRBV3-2	TGTGCCAGCAGCCAAGAATCTAGGGTAGGATTGAACACTGAAGCTTTCTTT	CASSQESRVGLNTEAFF
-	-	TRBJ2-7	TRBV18	TGTGCCAGCTCACCGACAGGTTCCCTCTCCTACGAGCAGTACTTC	CASSPTGSLSYEQYF
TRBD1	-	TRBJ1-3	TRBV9	TGTGCCAGCAGCCCCCAGGGGGCGGGTGGAAACACCATATATTTT	CASSPQGAGGNTIYF
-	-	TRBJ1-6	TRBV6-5	TGTGCCAGCAGTCAGGATCATTCACCCCTCCACTTT	CASSQDHSPLHF
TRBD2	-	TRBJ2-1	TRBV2	TGTGCCAGCGGCGGGGGGCCGGTCGGGAATGAGCAGTTCTTC	CASGGGPVGNEQFF
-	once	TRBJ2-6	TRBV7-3	TGTGCCAGCAGCTCTGACAGCTCTGGGGCCAACGTCCTGACTTTC	CASSSDSSGANVLTF
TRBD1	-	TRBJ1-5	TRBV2	TGTGCCAGCGGACAGGTCAATCAGCCCCAGCATTTT	CASGQVNQPQHF
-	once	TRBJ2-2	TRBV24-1	TGTGCCACCAGTGATTTAGGGGGGAACACCGGGGAGCTGTTTTTT	CATSDLGGNTGELFF
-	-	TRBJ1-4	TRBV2	TGTGCCAGCAGTGTCAAGGAAAAACTGTTTTTT	CASSVKEKLFF
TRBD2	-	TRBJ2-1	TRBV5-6	TGTGCCAGCAGCTTTTCTAGCGGGAACGATGAGCAGTTCTTC	CASSFSSGNDEQFF
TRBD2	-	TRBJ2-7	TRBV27	TGTGCCAGCAGTTCCATTCTAGCGGGAGGGCCCTACGAGCAGTACTTC	CASSSILAGGPYEQYF
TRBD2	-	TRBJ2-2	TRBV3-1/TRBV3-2	TGTGCCAGCAGCCAAGATCCCGGGGGGACCGGGGAGCTGTTTTTT	CASSQDPGGTGELFF
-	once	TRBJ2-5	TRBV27	TGTGCCAGCAGTTTATTCGGGGTATCGGAGACCCAGTACTTC	CASSLFGVSETQYF
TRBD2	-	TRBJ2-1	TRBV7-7	TGTGCCAGCAGCCCCCGCCCCGGGCTAGCGGGAGGAATTGAGCAGTTCTTC	CASSPRPGLAGGIEQFF
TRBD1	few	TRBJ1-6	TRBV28	TGTGCCACCACATGGAGACAGGGAGAAGTAGGTTCACCCCTCCACTTT	CATTWRQGEVGSPLHF
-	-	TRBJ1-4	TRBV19	TGTGCCAGTAGTTGGACGACAAATGAAAAACTGTTTTTT	CASSWTTNEKLFF
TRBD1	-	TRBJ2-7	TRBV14	TGTGCCAGCAGCCAAGAGACAGGGGGCTTCTACGAGCAGTACTTC	CASSQETGGFYEQYF
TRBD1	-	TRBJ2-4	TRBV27	TGTGCCAGCAATCCCTCCGGGACAGGGGCCAAAAACATTCAGTACTTC	CASNPSGTGAKNIQYF